These T cell receptor beta chains were read from a single sample in a study of neurological immune-mediated disorders. TCRdb used MiXCR to reprocess the 5' RACE reads, holding one entry per CDR3 protein. The repertoire includes 55,000 to 65,000 distinct CDR3 sequences, around 9.7% of them detected once, and about 12% sits in the top ten. Sequenced input: PBMCs. These receptors came from a man aged 30-40 years in good health. CDR3s leave out the opening cysteine and the closing phenylalanine or tryptophan.

J gene: TRBJ2-5; CDR3 length: 11; V gene: TRBV20-1; CDR3 protein: SAIGGIGETQY
J gene: TRBJ2-1; CDR3 length: 14; V gene: TRBV25-1; CDR3 protein: ASSALALAGYNEQF
J gene: TRBJ2-1; CDR3 length: 10; V gene: TRBV20-1; CDR3 protein: SASKIEDEQF
J gene: TRBJ2-7; CDR3 length: 12; V gene: TRBV12-3/TRBV12-4; CDR3 protein: ASRPLGRGDEQY
J gene: TRBJ1-2; CDR3 length: 12; V gene: TRBV4-1; CDR3 protein: ASSQAHERDGYT
J gene: TRBJ1-5; CDR3 length: 13; V gene: TRBV6-5; CDR3 protein: ASSYLGIGNQPQH
J gene: TRBJ2-4; CDR3 length: 15; V gene: TRBV5-1; CDR3 protein: ASSLTGLAGAKNIQY
J gene: TRBJ2-7; CDR3 length: 14; V gene: TRBV7-9; CDR3 protein: ASRPRPGTGLHEQY
J gene: TRBJ2-4; CDR3 length: 19; V gene: TRBV21-1; CDR3 protein: ASSARDREQHQTIAKNIQY
J gene: TRBJ1-6; CDR3 length: 16; V gene: TRBV5-1; CDR3 protein: ASSCKAVAPRVRRPLH
J gene: TRBJ2-4; CDR3 length: 14; V gene: TRBV2; CDR3 protein: ASTEDISIAKNIQY
J gene: TRBJ2-7; CDR3 length: 10; V gene: TRBV5-6; CDR3 protein: ASRSGNYEQY
J gene: TRBJ2-3; CDR3 length: 10; V gene: TRBV20-1; CDR3 protein: SARDPPDTQY
J gene: TRBJ2-7; CDR3 length: 12; V gene: TRBV2; CDR3 protein: ASSVGTDSYEQY
J gene: TRBJ1-5; CDR3 length: 11; V gene: TRBV12-3/TRBV12-4; CDR3 protein: ASSLQGPQPQH
J gene: TRBJ1-5; CDR3 length: 14; V gene: TRBV12-3/TRBV12-4; CDR3 protein: ASSGLGRVGGQPQH
J gene: TRBJ2-7; CDR3 length: 12; V gene: TRBV20-1; CDR3 protein: SASLRGSSYEQY
J gene: TRBJ2-7; CDR3 length: 12; V gene: TRBV27; CDR3 protein: ASSFSDRGMEQY
J gene: TRBJ2-4; CDR3 length: 14; V gene: TRBV5-1; CDR3 protein: ASSRGTGDGKGIQY